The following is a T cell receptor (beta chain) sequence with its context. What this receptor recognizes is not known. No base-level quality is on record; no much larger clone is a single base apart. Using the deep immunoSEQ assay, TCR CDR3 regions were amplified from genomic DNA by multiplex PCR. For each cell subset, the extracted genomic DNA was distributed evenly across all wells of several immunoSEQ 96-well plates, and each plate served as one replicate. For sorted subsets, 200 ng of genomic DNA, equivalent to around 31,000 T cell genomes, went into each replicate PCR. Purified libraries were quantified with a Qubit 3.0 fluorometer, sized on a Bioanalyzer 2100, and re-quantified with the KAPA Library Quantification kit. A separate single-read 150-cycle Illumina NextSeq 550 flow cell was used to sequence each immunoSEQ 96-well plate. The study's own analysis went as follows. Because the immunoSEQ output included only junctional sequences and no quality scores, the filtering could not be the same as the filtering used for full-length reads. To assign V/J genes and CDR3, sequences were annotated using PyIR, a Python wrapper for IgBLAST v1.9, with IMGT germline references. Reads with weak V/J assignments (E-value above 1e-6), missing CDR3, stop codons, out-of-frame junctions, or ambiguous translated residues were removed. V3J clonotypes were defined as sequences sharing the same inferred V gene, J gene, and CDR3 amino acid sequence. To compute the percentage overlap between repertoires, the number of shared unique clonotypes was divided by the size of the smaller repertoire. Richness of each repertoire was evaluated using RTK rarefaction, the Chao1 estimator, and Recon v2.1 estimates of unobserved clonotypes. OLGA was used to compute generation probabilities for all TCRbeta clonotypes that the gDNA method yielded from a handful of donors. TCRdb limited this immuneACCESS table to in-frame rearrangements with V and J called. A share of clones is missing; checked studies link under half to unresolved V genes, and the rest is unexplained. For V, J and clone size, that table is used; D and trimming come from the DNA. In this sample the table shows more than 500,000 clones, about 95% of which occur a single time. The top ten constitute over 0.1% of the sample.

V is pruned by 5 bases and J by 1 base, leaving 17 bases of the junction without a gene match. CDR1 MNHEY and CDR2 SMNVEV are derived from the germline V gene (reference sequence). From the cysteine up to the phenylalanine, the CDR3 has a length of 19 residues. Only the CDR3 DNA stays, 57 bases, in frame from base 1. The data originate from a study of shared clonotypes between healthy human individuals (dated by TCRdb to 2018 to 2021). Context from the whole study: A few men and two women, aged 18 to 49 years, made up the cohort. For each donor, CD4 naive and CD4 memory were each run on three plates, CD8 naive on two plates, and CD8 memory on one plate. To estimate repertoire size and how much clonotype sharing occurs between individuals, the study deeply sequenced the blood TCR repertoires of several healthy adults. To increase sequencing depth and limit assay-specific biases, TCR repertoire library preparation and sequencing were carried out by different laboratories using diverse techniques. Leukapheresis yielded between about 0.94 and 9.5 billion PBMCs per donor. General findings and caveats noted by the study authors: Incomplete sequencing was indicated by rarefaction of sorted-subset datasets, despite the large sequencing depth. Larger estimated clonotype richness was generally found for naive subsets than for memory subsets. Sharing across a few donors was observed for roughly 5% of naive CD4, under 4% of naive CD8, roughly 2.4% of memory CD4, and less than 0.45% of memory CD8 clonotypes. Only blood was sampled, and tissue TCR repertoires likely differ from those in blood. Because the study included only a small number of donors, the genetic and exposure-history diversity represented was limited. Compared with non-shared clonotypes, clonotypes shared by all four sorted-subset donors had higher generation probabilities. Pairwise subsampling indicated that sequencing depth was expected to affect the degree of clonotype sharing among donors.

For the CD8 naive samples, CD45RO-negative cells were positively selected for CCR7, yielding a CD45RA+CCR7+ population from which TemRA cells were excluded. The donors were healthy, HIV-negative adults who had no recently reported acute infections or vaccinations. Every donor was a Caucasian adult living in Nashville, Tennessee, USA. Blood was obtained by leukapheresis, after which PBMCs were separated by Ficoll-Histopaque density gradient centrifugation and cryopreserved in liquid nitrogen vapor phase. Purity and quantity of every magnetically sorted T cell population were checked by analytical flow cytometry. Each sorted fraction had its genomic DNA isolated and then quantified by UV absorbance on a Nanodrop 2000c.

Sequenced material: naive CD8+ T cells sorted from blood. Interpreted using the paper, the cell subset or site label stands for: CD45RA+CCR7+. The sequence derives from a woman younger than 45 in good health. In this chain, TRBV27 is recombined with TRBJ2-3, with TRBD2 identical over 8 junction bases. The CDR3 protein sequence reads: CASSTEPRLAFQGTDTQYF. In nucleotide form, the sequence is TGTGCCAGCAGTACAGAGCCTCGACTAGCGTTCCAGGGCACAGATACGCAGTATTTT.